This passage covers 6 T cell receptor beta chains from one sample sequenced in a study of T cells after yellow fever vaccination. Each CDR3 protein gets one entry after TCRdb re-called the 5' RACE reads with MiXCR. The profile shows 450,000 to 550,000 distinct CDR3 sequences, around a fifth of them singletons. The material was PBMCs, obtained roughly 20 days after the first yellow fever vaccination. These receptors were collected from a man aged 18 to 35 who received the YFV17D yellow fever vaccine.

A few counts support this clonotype. The CDR3 coding sequence is TGCGCCAGCAGCTGGAAACAAACTAGCGGGGGGTCGAATGAGCAGTTCTTC. Translation gives CASSWKQTSGGSNEQFF. This chain uses TRBV5-1 with TRBJ2-1, with 12 positions matching TRBD2. Per germline, CDR1 SGHRS and CDR2 YFSETQ. CDR3 size: 17 residues. J was trimmed by 7 bases and V by 3 bases; bases with no gene match: 11.

The chain uses TRBV20-1 and TRBJ2-3, with 8 bases that match TRBD2. The CDR3 covers 17 residues. Trimming at V came to 6 bases and at J to 0 bases, leaving 14 bases not matched to a gene. Germline V gene sequence: CDR1 DFQATT, CDR2 SNEGSKA (reference sequence). CDR3 DNA: TGCAGTGCACCGACTAGCGTGGGGTCCGGGAGCACAGATACGCAGTATTTT. This encodes CSAPTSVGSGSTDTQYF.

This chain links TRBV6-4 with TRBJ2-3; D is possibly TRBD2 (6 bases). V lost 0 bases, J lost 8 bases, and 6 bases lay in between. The germline V gene encodes CDR1 MRHNA and CDR2 SNTAGT. The CDR3 covers 12 residues. Written as DNA, the CDR3 is TGTGCCAGCAGTGACTCCGGGGGTACGCAGTATTTT. Its translation: CASSDSGGTQYF.

The chain links TRBV19 to TRBJ1-5; D is undetermined. V was shortened by 3 bases and J by 7 bases, with 16 bases between the two germline ends. From germline, CDR1 is LNHDA and CDR2 SQIVND (reference sequence). This CDR3 spans 15 amino acids. The CDR3, as DNA: TGTGCCAGTAGTATTGTCCCCCTTTTATTGCAGCCCCAGCATTTT. It codes for CASSIVPLLLQPQHF. The full variable domain, completed using reference TRBV19 and TRBJ1-5, is DGGITQSPKYLFRKEGQNVTLSCEQNLNHDAMYWYRQDPGQGLRLIYYSQIVNDFQKGDIAEGYSVSREKKESFPLTVTSAQKNPTAFYLCASSIVPLLLQPQHFGDGTRLSIL.

This clonotype has more than one count but fewer than ten. CDR3 coding DNA: TGTGCCAGCAGCTCCCTCCGGGACAGGGTGAGGGGGGCCAACGTCCTGACTTTC. It yields the protein CASSSLRDRVRGANVLTF. The V call is TRBV11-2, the J call TRBJ2-6; 9 bases are shared with TRBD1. Germline CDR1 reads SGHAT; CDR2 reads FQNNGV. With V trimmed by 4 bases and J by 4 bases, 11 bases remained unmatched. The CDR3 loop spans 18 amino acids. Using reference TRBV11-2 and TRBJ2-6 for the parts outside the CDR3, the full variable domain is EAGVAQSPRYKIIEKRQSVAFWCNPISGHATLYWYQQILGQGPKLLIQFQNNGVVDDSQLPKDRFSAERLKGVDSTLKIQPAKLEDSAVYLCASSSLRDRVRGANVLTFGAGSRLTVL.

This clonotype was picked up a small number of times. The chain links TRBV7-2 to TRBJ1-5; D remains ambiguous. This CDR3 is built from 13 residues. Germline V CDR1 and CDR2: SGHTA, FQGNSA. The V and J ends lost 5 bases and 7 bases respectively, with 12 bases between them. CDR3 coding DNA: TGTGCCAGCAGCCCAAACATCGACCAGCCCCAGCATTTT. This encodes CASSPNIDQPQHF. The complete variable domain, with remaining parts taken from reference TRBV7-2 and TRBJ1-5, reads GAGVSQSPSNKVTEKGKDVELRCDPISGHTALYWYRQSLGQGLEFLIYFQGNSAPDKSGLPSDRFSAERTGGSVSTLTIQRTQQEDSAVYLCASSPNIDQPQHFGDGTRLSIL.